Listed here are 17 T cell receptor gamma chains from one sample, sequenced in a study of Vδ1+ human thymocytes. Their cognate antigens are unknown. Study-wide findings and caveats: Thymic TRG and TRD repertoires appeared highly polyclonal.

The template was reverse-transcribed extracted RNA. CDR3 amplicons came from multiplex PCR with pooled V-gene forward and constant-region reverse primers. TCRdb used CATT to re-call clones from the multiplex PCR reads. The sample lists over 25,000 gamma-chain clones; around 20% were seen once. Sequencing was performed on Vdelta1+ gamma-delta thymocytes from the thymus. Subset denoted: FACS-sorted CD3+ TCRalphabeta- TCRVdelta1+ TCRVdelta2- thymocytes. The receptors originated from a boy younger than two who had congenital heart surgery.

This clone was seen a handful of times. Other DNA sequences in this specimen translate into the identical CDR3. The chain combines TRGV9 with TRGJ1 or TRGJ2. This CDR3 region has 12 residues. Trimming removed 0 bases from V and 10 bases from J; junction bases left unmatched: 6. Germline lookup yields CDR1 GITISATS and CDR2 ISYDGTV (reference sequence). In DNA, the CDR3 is TGTGCCTTGTGGGAGGTGCATAGAAAGAAACTCTTT. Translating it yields CALWEVHRKKLF.

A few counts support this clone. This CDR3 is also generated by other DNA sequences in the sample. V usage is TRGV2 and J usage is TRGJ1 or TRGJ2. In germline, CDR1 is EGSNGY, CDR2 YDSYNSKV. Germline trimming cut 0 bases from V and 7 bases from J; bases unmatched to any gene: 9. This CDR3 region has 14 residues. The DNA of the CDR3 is TGTGCCACCTGGGACGGGCGTGGGGGGTATAAGAAACTCTTT. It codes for CATWDGRGGYKKLF.

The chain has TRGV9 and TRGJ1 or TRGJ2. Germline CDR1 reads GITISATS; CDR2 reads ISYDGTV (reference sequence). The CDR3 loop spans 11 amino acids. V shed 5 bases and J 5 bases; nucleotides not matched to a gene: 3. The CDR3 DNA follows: TGTGCCTTGTGGGTAGATTATAAGAAACTCTTT. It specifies CALWVDYKKLF.

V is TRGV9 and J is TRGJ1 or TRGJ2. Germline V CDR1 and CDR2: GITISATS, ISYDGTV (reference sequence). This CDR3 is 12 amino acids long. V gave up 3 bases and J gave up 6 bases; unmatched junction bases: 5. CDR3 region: CALWERFYKKLF. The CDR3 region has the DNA TGTGCCTTGTGGGAGAGGTTTTATAAGAAACTCTTT.

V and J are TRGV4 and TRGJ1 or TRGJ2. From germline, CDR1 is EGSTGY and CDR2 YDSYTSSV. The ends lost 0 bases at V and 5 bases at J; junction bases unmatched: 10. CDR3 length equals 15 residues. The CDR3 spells CATWDGPLGDYKKLF. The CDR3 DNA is TGTGCCACCTGGGATGGGCCCCTCGGAGATTATAAGAAACTCTTT.

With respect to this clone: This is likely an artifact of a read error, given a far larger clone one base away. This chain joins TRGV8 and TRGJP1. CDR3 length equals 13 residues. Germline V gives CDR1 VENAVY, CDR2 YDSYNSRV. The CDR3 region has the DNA TGTGCCACCGGGGATACCACTGGTTGGTTCAAGATATTT. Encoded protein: CATGDTTGWFKIF.

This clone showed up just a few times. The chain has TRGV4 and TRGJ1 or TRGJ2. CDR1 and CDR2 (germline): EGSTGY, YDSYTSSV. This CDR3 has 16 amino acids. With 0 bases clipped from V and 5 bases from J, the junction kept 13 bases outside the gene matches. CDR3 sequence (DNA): TGTGCCACCTGGGATGGGCCAAAGGGATTTCATTATAAGAAACTCTTT. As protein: CATWDGPKGFHYKKLF.

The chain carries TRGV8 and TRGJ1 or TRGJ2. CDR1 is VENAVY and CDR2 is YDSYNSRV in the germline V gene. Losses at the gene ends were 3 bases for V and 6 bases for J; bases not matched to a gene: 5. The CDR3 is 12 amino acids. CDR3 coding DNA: TGTGCCACCTGGGATCTTGGTTATAAGAAACTCTTT. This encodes CATWDLGYKKLF.

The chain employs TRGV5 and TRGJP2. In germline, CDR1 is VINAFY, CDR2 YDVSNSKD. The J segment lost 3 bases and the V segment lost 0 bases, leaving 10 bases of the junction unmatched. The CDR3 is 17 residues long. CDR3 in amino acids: CATWDRDKNGSDWIKTF. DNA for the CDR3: TGTGCCACCTGGGACAGGGATAAGAATGGTAGTGATTGGATCAAGACGTTT.

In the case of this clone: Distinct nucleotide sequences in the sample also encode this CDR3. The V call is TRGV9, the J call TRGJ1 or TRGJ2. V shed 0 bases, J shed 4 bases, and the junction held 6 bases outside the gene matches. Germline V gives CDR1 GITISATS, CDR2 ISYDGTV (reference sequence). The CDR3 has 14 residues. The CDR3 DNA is TGTGCCTTGTGGGAGGTGCGTTGGTATTATAAGAAACTCTTT. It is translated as CALWEVRWYYKKLF.

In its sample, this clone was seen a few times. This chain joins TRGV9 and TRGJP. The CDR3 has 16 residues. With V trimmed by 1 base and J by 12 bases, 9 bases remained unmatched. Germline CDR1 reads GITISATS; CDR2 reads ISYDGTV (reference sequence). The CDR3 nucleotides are TGTGCCTTGTGGGAGGTCCCCGGTGCGGGCAAAAAAATCAAGGTATTT. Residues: CALWEVPGAGKKIKVF.

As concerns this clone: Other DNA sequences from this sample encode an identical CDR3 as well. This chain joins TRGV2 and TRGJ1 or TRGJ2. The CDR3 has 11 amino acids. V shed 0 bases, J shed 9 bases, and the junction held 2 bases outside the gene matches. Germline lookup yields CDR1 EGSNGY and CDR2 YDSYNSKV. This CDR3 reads CATWDGVKKLF. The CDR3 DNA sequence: TGTGCCACCTGGGACGGGGTTAAGAAACTCTTT.

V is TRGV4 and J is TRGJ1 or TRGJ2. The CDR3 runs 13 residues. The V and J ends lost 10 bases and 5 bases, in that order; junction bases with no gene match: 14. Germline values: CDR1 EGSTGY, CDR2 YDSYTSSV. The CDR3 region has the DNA TGTGCCACGGCCACCCCCGGGAATTATAAGAAACTCTTT. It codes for CATATPGNYKKLF.

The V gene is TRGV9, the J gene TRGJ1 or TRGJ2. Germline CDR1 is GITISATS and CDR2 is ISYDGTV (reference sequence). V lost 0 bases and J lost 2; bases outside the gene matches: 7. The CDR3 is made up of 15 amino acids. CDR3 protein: CALWEVHPDYYKKLF. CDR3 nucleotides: TGTGCCTTGTGGGAGGTGCACCCGGATTATTATAAGAAACTCTTT.

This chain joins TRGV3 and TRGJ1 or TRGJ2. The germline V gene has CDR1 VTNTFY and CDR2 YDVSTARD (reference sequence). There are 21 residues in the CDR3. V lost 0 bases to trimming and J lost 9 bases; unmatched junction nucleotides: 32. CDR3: CATWDRPNIKQRGPIRIKKLF. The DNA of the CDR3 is TGTGCCACCTGGGACAGGCCAAATATTAAACAAAGGGGGCCGATCCGAATTAAGAAACTCTTT.

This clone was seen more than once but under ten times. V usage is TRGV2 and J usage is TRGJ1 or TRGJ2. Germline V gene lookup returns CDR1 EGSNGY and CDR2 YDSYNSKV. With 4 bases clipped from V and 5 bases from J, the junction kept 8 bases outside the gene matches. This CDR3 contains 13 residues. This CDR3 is CATWEGLDYKKLF. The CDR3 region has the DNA TGTGCCACCTGGGAAGGACTTGATTATAAGAAACTCTTT.

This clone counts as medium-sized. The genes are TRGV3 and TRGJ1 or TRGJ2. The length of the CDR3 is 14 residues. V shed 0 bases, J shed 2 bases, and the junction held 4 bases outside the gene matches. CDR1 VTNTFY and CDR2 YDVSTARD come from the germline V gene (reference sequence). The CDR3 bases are TGTGCCACCTGGGACAGGCCTGATTATTATAAGAAACTCTTT. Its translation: CATWDRPDYYKKLF.